These 5 T cell receptor beta chains originate from one sample sequenced in a study of blood T cells in healthy people across ages. Together with a sample-barcoded 5' primer, a J-beta primer mix was included in a second PCR lasting 7 to 11 cycles. TCRdb re-analysed the 5' RACE reads in MiXCR, keeping a single row per CDR3 protein. The sample consists of roughly 790,000 distinct CDR3 sequences, about 42% of them appearing once. Specimen: blood. The receptor set was obtained from a woman aged 55-70 years in good health.

As DNA, the CDR3 is TGTGCCACCAGTGATATAAGGACTAGCGGGAGTGTAGATACGCAGTATTTT. Its protein is CATSDIRTSGSVDTQYF. This chain joins TRBV24-1 and TRBJ2-3; 13 positions agree with TRBD2. V trimming: 3 bases; J trimming: 5 bases; junction bases outside the gene matches: 7. The germline V gene has CDR1 KGHDR and CDR2 SFDVKD. The CDR3 extends over 17 amino acids.

This clonotype was seen more than once but under ten times. The rearrangement uses TRBV5-1 and TRBJ2-6; D remains ambiguous. The V and J ends lost 0 bases and 0 bases respectively, with 7 bases between them. Per germline, CDR1 SGHRS and CDR2 YFSETQ. The CDR3 has 16 residues. CDR3 sequence reads: CASSLDGISGANVLTF. As DNA, the CDR3 is TGCGCCAGCAGCTTGGATGGCATCTCTGGGGCCAACGTCCTGACTTTC.

V is TRBV20-1 and J is TRBJ2-1, with 8 bases aligning to TRBD2. Germline lookup yields CDR1 DFQATT and CDR2 SNEGSKA (reference sequence). The V segment lost 6 bases and the J segment 7 bases; nucleotides outside the gene matches: 11. The CDR3 totals 14 residues. The DNA of the CDR3 is TGCAGTGCACCTCGGGGGGGGCGCACAAATGAGCAGTTCTTC. It codes for CSAPRGGRTNEQFF.

The rearrangement joins TRBV27 to TRBJ2-5, with D maybe TRBD2 (6 bases). The tail of the sequence fits TRBJ2-7 better, so the J call may be wrong. CDR1 and CDR2 from the germline V gene are MNHEY and SMNVEV (reference sequence). This CDR3 has 14 residues. CDR3 sequence: CASSPRGVVYEQYF. The CDR3 bases are TGTGCCAGCAGTCCTCGCGGGGTTGTTTACGAGCAGTACTTC.

In its sample, this clonotype was seen many times. The chain has TRBV7-9 and TRBJ2-7; 10 bases are a match to TRBD2. The ends lost 7 bases at V and 2 bases at J; junction bases unmatched: 8. The CDR3 is 15 amino acids. The germline CDR1 and CDR2 sequences are SEHNR and FQNEAQ (reference sequence). The CDR3 is CASTSLAGGTYEQYF. CDR3 sequence (DNA): TGTGCCAGCACTTCGTTAGCGGGGGGTACCTACGAGCAGTACTTC.